Listed below are T cell receptor beta chains from one sample, sequenced in a study of blood T cells in healthy people across ages. One entry per CDR3 protein, called by TCRdb with MiXCR from the 5' RACE reads. The sample yields 950,000 to 1,200,000 distinct CDR3 sequences, around two fifths seen once. Material: blood. All receptors come from a man aged 18 to 35 in good health. CDR3s include the opening cysteine and the closing phenylalanine or tryptophan. D genes are given only for firm matches. Clone size, where shown, is once, few, many, or a class for clones that have expanded.

>TRBV24-1|TRBJ1-1|-|-|12
TGTGCCACCAGTGACTCAGACAGAAAAGCTTTCTTT
CATSDSDRKAFF
>TRBV4-1|TRBJ2-4|-|-|17
TGCGCCAGCAGCCAAGATTCCGGGGTCGGGGCCAAAAACATTCAGTACTTC
CASSQDSGVGAKNIQYF
>TRBV10-3|TRBJ2-1|few|TRBD2|21
TGTGCCATCAGTGGTTATGACTCTAGCGGGACCTCTGTTGGGACTTGGGATGAGCAGTTCTTC
CAISGYDSSGTSVGTWDEQFF
>TRBV4-1|TRBJ2-1|few|-|15
TGCGCCAGCAGCCAAGATGGGGTCGGAAACAATGAGCAGTTCTTC
CASSQDGVGNNEQFF
>TRBV18|TRBJ1-5|few|-|16
TGTGCCAGCTCACCAGGCGAGGGGACTGGCAATCAGCCCCAGCATTTT
CASSPGEGTGNQPQHF
>TRBV20-1|TRBJ2-3|few|TRBD2|15
TGCAGTGCTCCCAATAGCGGGGAGTCCACAGATACGCAGTATTTT
CSAPNSGESTDTQYF
>TRBV6-5|TRBJ1-2|-|-|12
TGTGCCAGCACCCGAGGCCTAGGGGGCTACACCTTC
CASTRGLGGYTF
>TRBV4-1|TRBJ2-1|-|TRBD2|18
TGCGCCAGCAGCCAGGCTTTAAGCGGGGCGAGCTCCTACAATGAGCAGTTCTTC
CASSQALSGASSYNEQFF
>TRBV19|TRBJ2-7|few|TRBD1|15
TGTGCCAGTAGTCCCAAGGACAGGGGACCCTACGAGCAGTACTTC
CASSPKDRGPYEQYF
>TRBV12-3/TRBV12-4|TRBJ2-7|few|-|15
TGTGCCAGCAGTTTAGGTCCCCAGGGATTCTACGAGCAGTACTTC
CASSLGPQGFYEQYF
>TRBV20-1|TRBJ1-1|-|-|14
TGCAGTGCTAGAGATCCCGGGAGTCAAACTGAAGCTTTCTTT
CSARDPGSQTEAFF
>TRBV20-1|TRBJ1-2|-|-|16
TGCAGTGCTAGCAGAACTGGGGGTCCCTCCCCCTATGGCTACACCTTC
CSASRTGGPSPYGYTF
>TRBV5-1|TRBJ2-1|-|TRBD2|16
TGCGCCAGCAGCTTGCCAACCGGGACTAGTCATGATGAGCAGTTCTTC
CASSLPTGTSHDEQFF
>TRBV7-9|TRBJ2-1|-|-|12
TGTGCCAGCAACCGACAGGGAGGTGAGCAGTTCTTC
CASNRQGGEQFF
>TRBV6-6|TRBJ1-5|-|-|13
TGTGCCAGCCTAGGCGGGGACAATCAGCCCCAGCATTTT
CASLGGDNQPQHF
>TRBV27|TRBJ2-5|many|TRBD2|16
TGTGCCAGCAACCCACTAGCGGGGGGGTCCCAAGAGACCCAGTACTTC
CASNPLAGGSQETQYF
>TRBV30|TRBJ2-5|once|-|13
TGTGCCTGGAGCAGCGGCCCCCAAGAGACCCAGTACTTC
CAWSSGPQETQYF
>TRBV4-1|TRBJ2-1|few|-|16
TGCGCCAGCAGGGCAGTCCTGAGGAGCTCCTACAATGAGCAGTTCTTC
CASRAVLRSSYNEQFF
>TRBV2|TRBJ2-1|few|TRBD2|17
TGTGCCAGCAGTACCAGCGGGGGGGCTTCTAACCTCAATGAGCAGTTCTTC
CASSTSGGASNLNEQFF
>TRBV20-1|TRBJ2-5|many|-|10
TGCAGTGCTAGACGGGAGACCCAGTACTTC
CSARRETQYF
>TRBV10-3|TRBJ2-3|-|TRBD1|15
TGTGCCATCAGCCTAACAGGGGCCCGTCCAGATACGCAGTATTTT
CAISLTGARPDTQYF
>TRBV7-9|TRBJ2-7|few|-|10
TGTGCCAGCAGCGGGATCGGGCAGTACTTC
CASSGIGQYF
>TRBV14|TRBJ2-3|-|-|13
TGTGCCAGTCGGGACTCCGGCACAGATACGCAGTATTTT
CASRDSGTDTQYF
>TRBV13|TRBJ2-1|-|TRBD2|16
TGTGCCAGCAGCTCGAATGGACTAGCGGGGTACAATGAGCAGTTCTTC
CASSSNGLAGYNEQFF
>TRBV6-5|TRBJ1-3|-|-|14
TGTGCCAGCAGTAGACAGCTAACTGGAAACACCATATATTTT
CASSRQLTGNTIYF
>TRBV7-9|TRBJ2-7|-|-|15
TGTGCCAGCAGCCTCACGGGACAAATCTTTTACGAGCAGTACTTC
CASSLTGQIFYEQYF
>TRBV27|TRBJ2-7|-|-|15
TGTGCCAGCAGTTTCAGGGGGGTATCCTACAATGAGCAGTACTTC
CASSFRGVSYNEQYF
>TRBV4-3|TRBJ2-5|-|-|17
TGCGCCAGCAGCCAAGATGGGCGGGGGCCAAACTACAATGAGCAGTACTTC
CASSQDGRGPNYNEQYF
>TRBV18|TRBJ2-2|once|-|14
TGTGCCAGCTCACCACTTCAGGACACCGGGGAGCTGTTTTTT
CASSPLQDTGELFF
>TRBV4-3|TRBJ2-3|-|TRBD1|18
TGCGCCAGCAGCCAAGATCTAGGACAGGGGGCCGGCACAGATACGCAGTATTTT
CASSQDLGQGAGTDTQYF
>TRBV7-3|TRBJ2-1|-|TRBD1|17
TGTGCCAGCAGCTTGACCGGGACAGCCGGGCCCTACAATGAGCAGTTCTTC
CASSLTGTAGPYNEQFF
>TRBV6-6|TRBJ2-7|few|-|14
TGTGCCAGCAGTCGAGACCGATCCGTCGGCGAGCAGTACTTC
CASSRDRSVGEQYF
>TRBV12-3/TRBV12-4|TRBJ1-1|many|-|14
TGTGCCAGCAGTGTACGCCCCTTGGGCACTGAAGCTTTCTTT
CASSVRPLGTEAFF
>TRBV12-3/TRBV12-4|TRBJ2-7|-|-|14
TGTGCCAGCACCCACACAGATGACTCTGGAGAGCAGTACTTC
CASTHTDDSGEQYF
>TRBV24-1|TRBJ2-3|many|-|16
TGTGCCACCAGTGACCCGGGACAAGCTAGCACAGATACGCAGTATTTT
CATSDPGQASTDTQYF
>TRBV3-1|TRBJ1-1|-|-|15
TGTGCCAGCAGCCACACCGGGACACGGATCACTGAAGCTTTCTTT
CASSHTGTRITEAFF
>TRBV7-2|TRBJ1-1|-|TRBD1|16
TGTGCCAGCAGACCAGACAGGGGAACCCCTCACACTGAAGCTTTCTTT
CASRPDRGTPHTEAFF
>TRBV2|TRBJ1-2|-|-|12
TGTGCCAGCACTCGAGGTGGCAATGGCTACACCTTC
CASTRGGNGYTF
>TRBV6-6|TRBJ1-6|-|TRBD1|14
TGTGCCAGCAGGGGGGGACAGGGCGAGTCACCCCTCCACTTT
CASRGGQGESPLHF
>TRBV7-2|TRBJ2-3|few|-|15
TGTGCCAGCAGCTTAGGTCGAGCGTGGGCAGATACGCAGTATTTT
CASSLGRAWADTQYF
>TRBV7-9|TRBJ1-1|-|-|16
TGTGCCAGCAGTTCGCTCCAGGGACCCCCTGAGGCTGAAGCTTTCTTT
CASSSLQGPPEAEAFF
>TRBV7-2|TRBJ1-1|-|-|15
TGTACCAGCAGCTTAGACGAGGGGGGCGGCGCTGAAGCTTTCTTT
CTSSLDEGGGAEAFF